The present T cell receptor beta chain was sequenced within a study of T cells in Graves' hyperthyroidism and ophthalmopathy. Overall study: Initial diagnosis, before any treatment, was when peripheral blood was collected.

Amplified TCR beta CDR3 regions came from RNA transcripts. HTBI primers were the set used in a first-round RT-PCR of the TCR CDR3. TCRdb reprocessed the multiplex PCR reads with MiXCR, giving one entry per CDR3 protein. In the table there are over 250,000 distinct CDR3 sequences, 20% to 25% of which are singletons. Thyroid ultrasound and orbital computed tomography, with clinical symptoms and serum thyroxine and TRAb, informed diagnoses. Germline V gives CDR1 SGHAT, CDR2 FQNNGV. The CDR3 sequence is 15 residues long. The V end was cut by 0 bases, the J end by 6 bases, with 13 bases between. The sample holds many counts of this clonotype. No antigen is known for it. Whole-study results and caveats: The authors' 13 V-J model separated ophthalmopathy from stable hyperthyroidism.

Sequenced material: blood. The chain joins TRBV11-2 to TRBJ2-3; possibly TRBD1 for D (5 bases). This receptor was taken from a young man with Graves' ophthalmopathy. The CDR3 DNA sequence: TGTGCCAGCAGCTTAGAGGGGCTCCGGTCCGATACGCAGTATTTT. Translating it yields CASSLEGLRSDTQYF.